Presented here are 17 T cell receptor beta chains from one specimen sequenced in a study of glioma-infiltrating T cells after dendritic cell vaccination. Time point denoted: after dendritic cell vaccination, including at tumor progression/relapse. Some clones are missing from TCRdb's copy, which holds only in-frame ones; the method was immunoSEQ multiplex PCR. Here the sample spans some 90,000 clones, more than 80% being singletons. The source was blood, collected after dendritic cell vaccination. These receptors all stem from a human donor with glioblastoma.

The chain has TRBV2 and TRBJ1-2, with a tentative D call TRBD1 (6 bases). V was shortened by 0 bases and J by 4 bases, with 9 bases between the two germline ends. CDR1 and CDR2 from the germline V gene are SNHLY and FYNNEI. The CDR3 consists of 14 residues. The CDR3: CASSEAGGIYGYTF. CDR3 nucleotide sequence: TGTGCCAGCAGTGAAGCAGGGGGAATCTATGGCTACACCTTC. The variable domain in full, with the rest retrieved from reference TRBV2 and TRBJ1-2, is EPEVTQTPSHQVTQMGQEVILRCVPISNHLYFYWYRQILGQKVEFLVSFYNNEISEKSEIFDDQFSVERPDGSNFTLKIRSTKLEDSAMYFCASSEAGGIYGYTFGSGTRLTVV.

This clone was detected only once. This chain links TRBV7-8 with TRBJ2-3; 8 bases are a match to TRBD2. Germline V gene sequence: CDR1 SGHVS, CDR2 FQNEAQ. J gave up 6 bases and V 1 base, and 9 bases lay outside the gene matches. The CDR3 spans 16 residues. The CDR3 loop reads CASSLGTGTRGDTQYF. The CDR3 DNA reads TGTGCCAGCAGCTTAGGGACGGGGACTAGAGGGGATACGCAGTATTTT.

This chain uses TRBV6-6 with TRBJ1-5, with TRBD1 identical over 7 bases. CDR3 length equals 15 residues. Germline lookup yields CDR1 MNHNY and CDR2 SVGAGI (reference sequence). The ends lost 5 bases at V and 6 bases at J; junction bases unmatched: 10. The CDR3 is CASSKEGGGGQPQHF. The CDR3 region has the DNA TGTGCCAGCAGTAAGGAAGGGGGCGGCGGTCAGCCCCAGCATTTT.

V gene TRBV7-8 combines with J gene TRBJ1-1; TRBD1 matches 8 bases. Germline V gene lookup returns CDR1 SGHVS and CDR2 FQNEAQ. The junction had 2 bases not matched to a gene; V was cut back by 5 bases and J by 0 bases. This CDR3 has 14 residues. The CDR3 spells CASSRDRLNTEAFF. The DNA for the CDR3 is TGTGCCAGCAGCAGGGACAGGCTGAACACTGAAGCTTTCTTT.

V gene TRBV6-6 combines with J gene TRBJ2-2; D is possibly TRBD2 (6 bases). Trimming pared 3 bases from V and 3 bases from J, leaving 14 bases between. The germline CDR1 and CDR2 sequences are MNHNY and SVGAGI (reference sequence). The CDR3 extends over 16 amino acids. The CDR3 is CASSYGAGSYTGELFF. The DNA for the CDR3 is TGTGCCAGCAGTTATGGCGCGGGATCATACACCGGGGAGCTGTTTTTT.

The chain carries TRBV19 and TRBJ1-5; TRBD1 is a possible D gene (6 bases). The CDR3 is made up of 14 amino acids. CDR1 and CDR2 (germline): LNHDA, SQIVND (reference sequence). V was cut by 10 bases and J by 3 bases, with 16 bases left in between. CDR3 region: CATYQQGSNQPQHF. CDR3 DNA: TGTGCCACTTACCAACAGGGTTCCAATCAGCCCCAGCATTTT.

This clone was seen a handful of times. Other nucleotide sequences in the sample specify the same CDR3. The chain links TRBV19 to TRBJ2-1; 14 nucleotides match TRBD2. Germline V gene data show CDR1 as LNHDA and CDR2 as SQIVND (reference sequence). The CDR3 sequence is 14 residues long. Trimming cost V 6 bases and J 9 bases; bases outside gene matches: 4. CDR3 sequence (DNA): TGTGCCAGTAGGCTGGGACTAGCGGGAGCTGAGCAGTTCTTC. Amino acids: CASRLGLAGAEQFF.

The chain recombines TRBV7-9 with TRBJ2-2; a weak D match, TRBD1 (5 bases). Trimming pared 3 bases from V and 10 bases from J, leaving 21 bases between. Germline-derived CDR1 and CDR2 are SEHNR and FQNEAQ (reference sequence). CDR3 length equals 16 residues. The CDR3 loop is CASSFGLTGLGEELFF. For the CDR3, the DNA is TGTGCCAGCAGCTTTGGGCTTACAGGATTAGGGGAGGAGCTGTTTTTT.

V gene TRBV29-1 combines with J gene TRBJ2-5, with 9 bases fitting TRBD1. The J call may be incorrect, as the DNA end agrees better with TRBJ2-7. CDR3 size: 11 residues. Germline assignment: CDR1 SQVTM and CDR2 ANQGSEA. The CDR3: CSVGTGDEQYF. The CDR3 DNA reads TGCAGCGTTGGGACAGGGGACGAGCAGTACTTC.

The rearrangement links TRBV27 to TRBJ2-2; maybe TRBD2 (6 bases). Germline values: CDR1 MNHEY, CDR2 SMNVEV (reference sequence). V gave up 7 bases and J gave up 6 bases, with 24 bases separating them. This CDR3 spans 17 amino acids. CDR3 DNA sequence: TGTGCCAGCATCCCACGCCAGCGGGCACTTACTGCCGGGGAGCTGTTTTTT. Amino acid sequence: CASIPRQRALTAGELFF.

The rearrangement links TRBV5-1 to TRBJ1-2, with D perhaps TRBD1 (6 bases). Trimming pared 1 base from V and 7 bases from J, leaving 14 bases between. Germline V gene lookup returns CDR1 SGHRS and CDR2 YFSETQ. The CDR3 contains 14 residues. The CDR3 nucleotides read TGCGCCAGCAGCTTGTCTACAGGGAACGGTGGCTACACCTTC. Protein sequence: CASSLSTGNGGYTF.

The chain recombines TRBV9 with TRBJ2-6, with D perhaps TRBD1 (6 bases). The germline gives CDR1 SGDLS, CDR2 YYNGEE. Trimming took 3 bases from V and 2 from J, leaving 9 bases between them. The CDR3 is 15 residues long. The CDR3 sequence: CASSGDITGANVLTF. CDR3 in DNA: TGTGCCAGCAGCGGGGACATTACTGGGGCCAACGTCCTGACTTTC.

CDR3 amino acids: CASSYSAGAGELFF. The CDR3 DNA sequence: TGTGCCAGCAGTTACTCGGCCGGGGCCGGGGAGCTGTTTTTT. This chain uses TRBV6-5 with TRBJ2-2; possibly TRBD2 for D (5 bases). With 0 bases removed from V and 6 bases from J, the gap between germline ends came to 8 bases. Germline assignment: CDR1 MNHEY and CDR2 SVGAGI. The CDR3 loop spans 14 amino acids.

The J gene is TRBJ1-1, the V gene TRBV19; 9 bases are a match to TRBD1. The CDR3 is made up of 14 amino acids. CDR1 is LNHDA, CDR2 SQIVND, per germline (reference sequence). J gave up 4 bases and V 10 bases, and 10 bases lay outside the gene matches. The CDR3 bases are TGTGCCACCCGGGACAGGGAATCTCGCACTGAAGCTTTCTTT. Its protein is CATRDRESRTEAFF.

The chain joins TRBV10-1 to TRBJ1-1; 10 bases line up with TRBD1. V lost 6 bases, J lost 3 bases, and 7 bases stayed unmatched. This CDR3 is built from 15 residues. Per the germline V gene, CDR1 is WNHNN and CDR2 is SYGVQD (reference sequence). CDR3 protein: CASRFPGQGYTEAFF. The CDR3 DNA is TGCGCCAGCAGGTTTCCGGGACAGGGGTACACTGAAGCTTTCTTT.

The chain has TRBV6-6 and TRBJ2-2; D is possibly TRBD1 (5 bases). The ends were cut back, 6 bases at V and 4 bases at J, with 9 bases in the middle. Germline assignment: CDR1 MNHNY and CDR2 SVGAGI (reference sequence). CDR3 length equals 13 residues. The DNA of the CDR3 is TGTGCCAGCAGGCCACAGGTCACCGGGGAGCTGTTTTTT. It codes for CASRPQVTGELFF.

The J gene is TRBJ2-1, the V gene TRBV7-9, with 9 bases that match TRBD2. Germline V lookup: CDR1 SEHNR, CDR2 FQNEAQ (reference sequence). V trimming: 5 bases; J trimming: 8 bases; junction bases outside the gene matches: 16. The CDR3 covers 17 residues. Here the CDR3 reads CASSPNLGGGAFDEQFF. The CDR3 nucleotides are TGTGCCAGCAGCCCCAATCTGGGCGGGGGGGCCTTTGATGAGCAGTTCTTC. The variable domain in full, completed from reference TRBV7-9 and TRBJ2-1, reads DTGVSQNPRHKITKRGQNVTFRCDPISEHNRLYWYRQTLGQGPEFLTYFQNEAQLEKSRLLSDRFSAERPKGSFSTLEIQRTEQGDSAMYLCASSPNLGGGAFDEQFFGPGTRLTVL.